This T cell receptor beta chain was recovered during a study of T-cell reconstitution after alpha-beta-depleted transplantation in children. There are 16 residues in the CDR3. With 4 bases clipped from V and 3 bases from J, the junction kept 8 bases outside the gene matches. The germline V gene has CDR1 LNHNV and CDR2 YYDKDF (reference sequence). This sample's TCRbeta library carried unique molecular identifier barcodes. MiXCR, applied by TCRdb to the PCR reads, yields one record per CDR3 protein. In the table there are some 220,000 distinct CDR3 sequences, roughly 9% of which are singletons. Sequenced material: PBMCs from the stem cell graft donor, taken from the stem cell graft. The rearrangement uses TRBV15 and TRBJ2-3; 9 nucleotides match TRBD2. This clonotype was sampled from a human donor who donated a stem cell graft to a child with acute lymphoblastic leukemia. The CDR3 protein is CATSTGGSGGTDTQYF. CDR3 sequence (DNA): TGTGCCACCAGCACCGGTGGTAGCGGGGGAACAGATACGCAGTATTTT. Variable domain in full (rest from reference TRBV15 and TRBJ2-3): DAMVIQNPRYQVTQFGKPVTLSCSQTLNHNVMYWYQQKSSQAPKLLFHYYDKDFNNEADTPDNFQSRRPNTSFCFLDIRSPGLGDTAMYLCATSTGGSGGTDTQYFGPGTRLTVL.